Listed below are T cell receptor beta chains from one sample, sequenced in a study of cytomegalovirus exposure and HLA in healthy donors. Sequenced by immunoSEQ multiplex PCR; TCRdb stores in-frame clones only, minus some. The repertoire holds approximately 110,000 clones, with 77% as singletons. Sequenced material: PBMCs. Receptors originate from a human donor in good health. The CDR3 runs from the conserved cysteine through the conserved F or W. D genes are given only for firm matches. A clone size is listed for some rows: how often the clone was seen (once, few, many), or a class if it is expanded.

V gene,J gene,D gene,clone size,CDR3 DNA,CDR3 protein
TRBV7-3,TRBJ2-1,TRBD2,NA,TGTGCCAGCAGCTTAGGGACTAGCGGGAGAGGTAATGAGCAGTTCTTC,CASSLGTSGRGNEQFF
TRBV20-1,TRBJ1-2,NA,NA,TGCAGTGCTAGACAGAATTATGGCTACACCTTC,CSARQNYGYTF
TRBV28,TRBJ1-1,NA,few,TGTGCCAGCAACTCCGACAGGAACACTGAAGCTTTCTTT,CASNSDRNTEAFF
TRBV2,TRBJ1-5,TRBD1,NA,TGTGCCAGCAGCCTCCCAGGGGGCTGGCAGCCCCAGCATTTT,CASSLPGGWQPQHF
TRBV6-6,TRBJ2-1,NA,once,TGTGCCAGCAGTCCCGCCCCCGGCTCCTACAATGAGCAGTTCTTC,CASSPAPGSYNEQFF
TRBV19,TRBJ1-1,TRBD1,NA,TGTGCCAGTAGTCCCAGGGGACCAGGACAGGGGAGGGGCACTGAAGCTTTCTTT,CASSPRGPGQGRGTEAFF
TRBV18,TRBJ2-1,TRBD2,few,TGTGCCAGCTCCGGGTCTTCCCTAGCGGGAATCTTGATCTACAATGAGCAGTTCTTC,CASSGSSLAGILIYNEQFF
TRBV9,TRBJ2-7,TRBD2,few,TGTGCCAGCAGCGTAGGGGGGGGGACCAGCTCCTACGAGCAGTACTTC,CASSVGGGTSSYEQYF
TRBV10-3,TRBJ2-1,TRBD2,NA,TGTGCCATCAGTGATCGGACTAGCGGGAACTACAATGAGCAGTTCTTC,CAISDRTSGNYNEQFF
TRBV7-2,TRBJ2-1,TRBD2,NA,TGTGCCAGCAGCTCGCGGACTAGCGGGAGGGATGAGCAGTTCTTC,CASSSRTSGRDEQFF
TRBV7-9,TRBJ1-2,TRBD1,few,TGTGCCAGCAGTAGCCCCGGGACAGCCGACAGGGGCTACACCTTC,CASSSPGTADRGYTF
TRBV28,TRBJ2-3,TRBD2,once,TGTGCCAGCAGTTTACTAGCGGACACAGATACGCAGTATTTT,CASSLLADTDTQYF
TRBV28,TRBJ1-1,NA,few,TGTGCCAGCAGTTTAACAGGGAACCCTGAAGCTTTCTTT,CASSLTGNPEAFF
TRBV19,TRBJ1-5,TRBD1,NA,TGTGCCAGTAGTAGGACAGGGAGCAATCAGCCCCAGCATTTT,CASSRTGSNQPQHF
TRBV19,TRBJ2-7,TRBD2,NA,TGTGCCAGTAGTACAACCCTTCGGACTAGCAGCACCTACGAGCAGTACTTC,CASSTTLRTSSTYEQYF
TRBV6-5,TRBJ2-7,TRBD2,NA,TGTGCCAGCAGTTACTCTGGCCAACGGGGGGTCTACGAGCAGTACTTC,CASSYSGQRGVYEQYF
TRBV9,TRBJ2-3,TRBD1,NA,TGTGCCAGCAGCGCTGTCGGGACAGCCCGAACAGATACGCAGTATTTT,CASSAVGTARTDTQYF
TRBV30,TRBJ1-1,NA,NA,TGTGCCTGGACAGTGGGGGGAAACACTGAAGCTTTCTTT,CAWTVGGNTEAFF
TRBV2,TRBJ2-7,TRBD2,NA,TGTGCCAGCAGTGAAGTGACTAGCGGGTCCCGCTCCTACGAGCAGTACTTC,CASSEVTSGSRSYEQYF
TRBV27,TRBJ2-1,TRBD1,NA,TGTGCCAGCTATGCCCTAGGGACAGGGGCCAATGAGCAGTTCTTC,CASYALGTGANEQFF
TRBV7-6,TRBJ2-7,NA,NA,TGTGCCAGCAGCCCAAGGCTAGCGCCTAGCTCCTACGAGCAGTACTTC,CASSPRLAPSSYEQYF
TRBV30,TRBJ2-3,TRBD2,NA,TGTGCCTGGAGACCTCTAGCGGGAGGGCGCGATACGCAGTATTTT,CAWRPLAGGRDTQYF
TRBV28,TRBJ2-7,TRBD2,NA,TGTGCCAGCAGTAGAGCGGGATTCAACTACGAGCAGTACTTC,CASSRAGFNYEQYF
TRBV6-1,TRBJ1-4,TRBD1,NA,TGTGCCAGCCAGGGGGGTTTTCGGGAAAAACTGTTTTTT,CASQGGFREKLFF
TRBV5-1,TRBJ1-1,TRBD1,NA,TGCGCCAGCAGCGTGGGACAGCTGAACACTGAAGCTTTCTTT,CASSVGQLNTEAFF
TRBV4-1,TRBJ1-4,NA,NA,TGCGCCAGCAGCCAAACTACCCCCACTAATGAAAAACTGTTTTTT,CASSQTTPTNEKLFF
TRBV30,TRBJ1-2,NA,NA,TGTGCCTGGATCGGGTATAACTATGGCTACACCTTC,CAWIGYNYGYTF
TRBV28,TRBJ1-2,TRBD1,NA,TGTGCCAGCAGTTTTTGGCAGGGGGCGAGTGGCTACACCTTC,CASSFWQGASGYTF
TRBV7-2,TRBJ2-5,TRBD1,NA,TGTGCCAGCAGCTTAGGGGGACAGCCGCTCGCGTACTTC,CASSLGGQPLAYF
TRBV4-1,TRBJ2-7,TRBD1,NA,TGCGCCAGCAGCCCCCGACAGGGGGCCTACGAGCAGTACTTC,CASSPRQGAYEQYF
TRBV6-5,TRBJ2-7,NA,NA,TGTGCCAGCGGGATCTGGAGGGCCTCCTACGAGCAGTACTTC,CASGIWRASYEQYF
TRBV29-1,TRBJ2-1,TRBD1,few,TGCAGCGGGGGATTGGGACAGGGGGGAGGTGAGCAGTTCTTC,CSGGLGQGGGEQFF
TRBV6-1,TRBJ2-7,TRBD1,NA,TGTGCCAGCAGTGTACAGGGGACGACCTACGAGCAGTACTTC,CASSVQGTTYEQYF
TRBV19,TRBJ1-1,TRBD1,NA,TGTGCCAGTGGGCACAGGGGGGGAGTGACTGAAGCTTTCTTT,CASGHRGGVTEAFF
TRBV6-1,TRBJ1-1,TRBD1,NA,TGTGCCAGCAGTGGGACAGGGAGGAACACCGAAGCTTTCTTT,CASSGTGRNTEAFF
TRBV29-1,TRBJ2-4,NA,NA,TGCAGCGTCGGAGTTGCAGTAGCCAAAAACATTCAGTACTTC,CSVGVAVAKNIQYF
TRBV2,TRBJ2-1,NA,NA,TGTGCCAGCAGTGAAAGCGGCAGTTACTCGGACAATGAGCAGTTCTTC,CASSESGSYSDNEQFF
TRBV11-2,TRBJ2-7,NA,NA,TGTGCCAGCAGCCCCGGGTGGCGGAACTCCTACGAGCAGTACTTC,CASSPGWRNSYEQYF
TRBV28,TRBJ2-7,TRBD1,NA,TGTGCCAGCCACAGGGGGTTCGAGCAGTACTTC,CASHRGFEQYF
TRBV4-2,TRBJ1-5,NA,NA,TGTGCCAGCAGCCAAGAGGGGGAGGGACAGCCCCAGCATTTT,CASSQEGEGQPQHF
TRBV28,TRBJ1-2,TRBD1,NA,TGTGCCAGCATGTGGACAGGCAACTATGGCTACACCTTC,CASMWTGNYGYTF
TRBV27,TRBJ2-7,TRBD1,NA,TGTGCCAGCAGTTTAGCCGGGACAGCAGCATCCTACGAGCAGTACTTC,CASSLAGTAASYEQYF
TRBV2,TRBJ1-4,NA,NA,TGTGCCAGCATTCGACAAGCCGCAACTAATGAAAAACTGTTTTTT,CASIRQAATNEKLFF
TRBV18,TRBJ2-6,TRBD1,NA,TGTGCCAGCTCACCCCGGGACAGGGGGACTGGGGCCAACGGCCTGACTTTC,CASSPRDRGTGANGLTF
TRBV19,TRBJ2-1,TRBD2,NA,TGTGCCAGTAGTATATCAGCGGGGCGGTTTTACAATGAGCAGTTCTTC,CASSISAGRFYNEQFF
TRBV29-1,TRBJ1-1,TRBD1,NA,TGCAGCGTAGATCACAACAGGGGAGGAGGCACTGAAGCTTTCTTT,CSVDHNRGGGTEAFF
TRBV11-2,TRBJ2-2,NA,NA,TGTGCCAGCCGGAACACCGGGGAGCTGTTTTTT,CASRNTGELFF
TRBV5-1,TRBJ2-7,TRBD1,few,TGCGCCAGCAGCTTTGACAGGGGCGGTCGCCCCTACGAGCAGTACTTC,CASSFDRGGRPYEQYF
TRBV14,TRBJ2-1,NA,NA,TGTGCCAGCAGCCAAGATCAGCGGTGGAGCTCCTACAATGAGCAGTTCTTC,CASSQDQRWSSYNEQFF
TRBV19,TRBJ1-2,NA,NA,TGTGCCAGTAGTATCAAAACAGGGACACACTATGGCTACACCTTC,CASSIKTGTHYGYTF
TRBV7-9,TRBJ1-6,TRBD1,NA,TGTGCCAGCAGCTACGGACAGGGGGCTTCACCCCTCCACTTT,CASSYGQGASPLHF
TRBV5-1,TRBJ2-1,NA,NA,TGCGCCAGCAGCCCCGAGGGACCACTAGCAGCCAGGTGGAGGGAGCAGTTCTTC,CASSPEGPLAARWREQFF
TRBV5-1,TRBJ2-7,NA,once,TGCGCCAGCAGCGGTGTTGGGCCAGCCTACGAGCAGTACTTC,CASSGVGPAYEQYF
TRBV6-1,TRBJ1-2,TRBD1,NA,TGTGCCATTCACACGGGACAGGGGTTCTATGGCTACACCTTC,CAIHTGQGFYGYTF
TRBV10-3,TRBJ2-5,TRBD1,NA,TGTGCCGTCCGGGACAGGGGGCGCCCGGGTCAAGAGACCCAGTACTTC,CAVRDRGRPGQETQYF
TRBV28,TRBJ2-7,NA,few,TGTGCCAGCAGTTTATACGGGGGAAGCTACGAGCAGTACTTC,CASSLYGGSYEQYF
TRBV6-6,TRBJ1-5,NA,once,TGTGCCAGCAGTGACAGGAGCAATCAGCCCCAGCATTTT,CASSDRSNQPQHF
TRBV30,TRBJ2-5,TRBD1,few,TGTGCCTGGAGGGGACAGGGGCAAGAGACCCAGTACTTC,CAWRGQGQETQYF